This T cell receptor (beta chain) is from a study of T cell responses to AZD1222 COVID-19 vaccine. The table came from immunoSEQ multiplex PCR; TCRdb's copy has only in-frame clones and leaves some out. The table shows some 140,000 clones, with 80% to 90% occurring only once. The V gene end was trimmed by 5 bases and the J gene end by 4 bases; junction bases not matched to a gene: 8. Germline CDR1 reads SGHNT; CDR2 reads YENEEA. The length of the CDR3 is 15 residues. The TCR sequence derives from an adult in good health. Sample: peripheral blood, taken on day 0 of AZD1222 vaccination. The chain couples TRBV11-3 to TRBJ2-7, with 10 bases fitting TRBD2. CDR3 region: CASSPRLAGVYEQYF. DNA for the CDR3: TGTGCCAGCAGCCCCCGCCTAGCGGGAGTTTACGAGCAGTACTTC. The full variable domain, in which reference TRBV11-3 and TRBJ2-7 provide the parts outside the CDR3, is EAGVVQSPRYKIIEKKQPVAFWCNPISGHNTLYWYLQNLGQGPELLIRYENEEAVDDSQLPKDRFSAERLKGVDSTLKIQPAELGDSAVYLCASSPRLAGVYEQYFGPGTRLTVT.